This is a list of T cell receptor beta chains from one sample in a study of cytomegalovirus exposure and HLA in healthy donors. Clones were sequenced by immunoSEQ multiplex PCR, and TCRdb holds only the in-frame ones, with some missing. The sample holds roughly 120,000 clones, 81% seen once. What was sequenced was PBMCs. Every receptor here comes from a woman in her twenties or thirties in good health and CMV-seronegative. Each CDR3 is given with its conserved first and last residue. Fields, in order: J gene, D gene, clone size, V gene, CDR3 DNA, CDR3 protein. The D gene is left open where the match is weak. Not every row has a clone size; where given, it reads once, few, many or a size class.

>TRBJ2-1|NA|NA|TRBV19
TGTGCCAGTAGCTCACAGGGCCACAATGAGCAGTTCTTC
CASSSQGHNEQFF
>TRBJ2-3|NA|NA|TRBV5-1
TGTGCCAGCAGCTTGGAGGGGCGTAGCACAGATACGCAGTATTTT
CASSLEGRSTDTQYF
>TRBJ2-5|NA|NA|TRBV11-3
TGTGCCAGCAGCTTAAATGGCGGGCAAGAGACCCAGTACTTC
CASSLNGGQETQYF
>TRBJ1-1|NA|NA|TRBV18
TGTGCCAGCTCACCACGGGTAAAACAGGGCAAAACTGAAGCTTTCTTT
CASSPRVKQGKTEAFF
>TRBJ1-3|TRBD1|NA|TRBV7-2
TGTGCCAGCAGCCTCGACAGGGGGGGTGGAAACACCATATATTTT
CASSLDRGGGNTIYF
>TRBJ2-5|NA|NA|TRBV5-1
TGCGCCAGCAGCGAGACAGGCCAAGAGACCCAGTACTTC
CASSETGQETQYF
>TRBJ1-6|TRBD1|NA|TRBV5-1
TGCGCCAGCAGCTTGACAGGGGGTCAGAATTCACCCCTCCACTTT
CASSLTGGQNSPLHF
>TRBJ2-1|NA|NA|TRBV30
TGTGCCTGGAGTTACAACAATGAGCAGTTCTTC
CAWSYNNEQFF
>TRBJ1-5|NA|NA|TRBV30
TGTGCCTGGAGTACAGGGCTAAAGAATCAGCCCCAGCATTTT
CAWSTGLKNQPQHF
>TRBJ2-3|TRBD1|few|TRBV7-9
TGTGCCAGCAGCATCAGGACAGGGGGCGATTGGACAGATACGCAGTATTTT
CASSIRTGGDWTDTQYF
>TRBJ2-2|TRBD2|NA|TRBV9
TGTGCCAGCAGCGCAGAAGAGGGGATAGCGGGAGCCCCGTACACCGGGGAGCTGTTTTTT
CASSAEEGIAGAPYTGELFF
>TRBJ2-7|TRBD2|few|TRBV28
TGTGCCAGCATCGACGGGGGGAACTACGAGCAGTACTTC
CASIDGGNYEQYF
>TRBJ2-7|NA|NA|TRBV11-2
TGTGCCAGCAGCTCGTGGGAGGTCTACGAGCAGTACTTC
CASSSWEVYEQYF
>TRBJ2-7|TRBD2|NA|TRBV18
TGTGCCAGCTCACCACCGGTTAGCGGGAAAACCTACGAGCAGTACTTC
CASSPPVSGKTYEQYF
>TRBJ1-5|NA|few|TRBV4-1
TGCGCCAGCAGCCAAGCGGCCGGAGTCTATGATCAGCCCCAGCATTTT
CASSQAAGVYDQPQHF